The next 18 T cell receptor beta chains were all read from a single sample in a study of early T cells in non-severe SARS-CoV-2 infection. A single record per CDR3 protein comes from TCRdb applying MiXCR to the 5' RACE reads. The sample consists of about 24,000 distinct CDR3 sequences, 4.3% of them appearing once. Sequencing used whole blood. The origin of the receptors is an adult who was a healthcare worker with PCR-confirmed SARS-CoV-2 infection or an uninfected control (not recorded which).

There are many counts of this clonotype. The J gene is TRBJ2-1, the V gene TRBV7-8; D tentatively reads TRBD1 or TRBD2 (5 bases each). Per the germline V gene, CDR1 is SGHVS and CDR2 is FQNEAQ. The V and J ends lost 4 bases and 5 bases respectively, with 9 bases between them. The CDR3 is made up of 13 amino acids. CDR3 residues: CASSWGPNNEQFF. The CDR3 coding sequence is TGTGCCAGCAGCTGGGGACCTAACAATGAGCAGTTCTTC.

This clonotype was found many times. V gene TRBV4-1 combines with J gene TRBJ2-6, with a weak D call TRBD1 (6 bases). The CDR3 is 14 residues long. Deletions cut 3 bases from V and 6 bases from J, with 9 bases between. CDR1 and CDR2 (germline): MGHRA, YSYEKL. The CDR3 bases are TGCGCCAGCAGCCATCGGGACAAGGCCAACGTCCTGACTTTC. This encodes CASSHRDKANVLTF.

This clonotype is medium-sized (0.01 to 0.1%) in the sample. V and J are TRBV12-3 or TRBV12-4 and TRBJ1-5; TRBD1 might be the D (6 bases). Between the trimmed V and J ends, which lost 0 bases and 4 bases, there was a span of 10 bases. The CDR3 has 15 residues. The CDR3 protein is CASSLAPDRNQPQHF. CDR3 DNA sequence: TGTGCCAGCAGTTTAGCGCCCGACAGGAATCAGCCCCAGCATTTT.

This clonotype was recorded at least ten times. The chain carries TRBV10-3 and TRBJ2-7, with 8 nucleotides matching TRBD1. There are 15 residues in the CDR3. The trim removed 1 base at V and 5 bases at J, leaving 7 bases unmatched. Germline values: CDR1 ENHRY, CDR2 SYGVKD. In nucleotides, the CDR3 is TGTGCCATCAGTGAGTATGTACCAGGGGGCGACGAGCAGTACTTC. It codes for CAISEYVPGGDEQYF.

This clonotype was seen a handful of times. The rearrangement uses TRBV20-1 and TRBJ2-5, with D maybe TRBD1 (5 bases). This CDR3 has 13 amino acids. CDR1 and CDR2 (germline): DFQATT, SNEGSKA (reference sequence). V lost 6 bases and J lost 3, with 14 bases in between. Here the CDR3 reads CSARPRQKETQYF. DNA for the CDR3: TGCAGTGCAAGACCCCGACAGAAAGAGACCCAGTACTTC.

Only a few counts were recorded for this clonotype. The chain employs TRBV28 and TRBJ2-7; 9 bases fit TRBD1. V shed 8 bases and J 4 bases; nucleotides not matched to a gene: 3. The CDR3 is 12 residues long. The germline CDR1 and CDR2 sequences are MDHEN and SYDVKM. The CDR3 DNA reads TGTGCCAGCCGAGACAGGGGGTACGAGCAGTACTTC. This encodes CASRDRGYEQYF.

This clonotype was observed at least ten times. The chain carries TRBV20-1 and TRBJ1-1, with D possibly TRBD1 on 5 matching bases. CDR3 size: 14 residues. CDR1 is DFQATT, CDR2 SNEGSKA, per germline (reference sequence). V shed 0 bases and J shed 1 base, with 9 bases lying between them. CDR3 region: CSARDGGKNTEAFF. DNA of the CDR3: TGCAGTGCTAGAGATGGGGGAAAGAACACTGAAGCTTTCTTT.

This clonotype was counted at least ten times. The chain has TRBV20-1 and TRBJ2-2, with 9 nucleotides matching TRBD1. With V trimmed by 4 bases and J by 1 base, 4 bases remained unmatched. The germline CDR1 and CDR2 sequences are DFQATT and SNEGSKA (reference sequence). This CDR3 is built from 15 residues. CDR3 in amino acids: CSAMDRGENTGELFF. The CDR3 DNA reads as TGCAGTGCTATGGACAGGGGCGAGAACACCGGGGAGCTGTTTTTT.

In its sample, this clonotype was seen a few times. V gene TRBV7-3 combines with J gene TRBJ2-5; 10 bases map to TRBD2. Germline V lookup: CDR1 SGHTA, CDR2 FQGTGA. V was clipped by 5 bases and J by 2 bases; unmatched bases: 5. CDR3 length: 15 amino acids. This CDR3 is CASSPYSGGQETQYF. As DNA, the CDR3 is TGTGCCAGCAGCCCCTATAGCGGGGGGCAAGAGACCCAGTACTTC.

This clonotype was seen only a few times. The V gene is TRBV15, the J gene TRBJ2-1; no firm D call. Germline V gives CDR1 LNHNV, CDR2 YYDKDF (reference sequence). The length of the CDR3 is 15 residues. V was trimmed by 0 bases and J by 9 bases, leaving 15 bases between them. CDR3 nucleotide sequence: TGTGCCACCAGCAGAGATGGTGGAAGTAAGGGTGAGCAGTTCTTC. Translating it yields CATSRDGGSKGEQFF.

This clonotype was observed at least ten times. V and J are TRBV20-1 and TRBJ1-6; D is perhaps TRBD1 (5 bases). The germline gives CDR1 DFQATT, CDR2 SNEGSKA (reference sequence). The CDR3 contains 19 residues. V was shortened by 0 bases and J by 0 bases, with 18 bases between the two germline ends. CDR3 loop: CSAREGHGTDTSYNSPLHF. CDR3 nucleotide sequence: TGCAGTGCTAGAGAGGGGCACGGGACGGATACCTCCTATAATTCACCCCTCCACTTT.

This clonotype has at least ten counts. V gene TRBV29-1 combines with J gene TRBJ2-7; D gene uncertain. The V end lost 0 bases, the J end lost 4 bases, and 4 bases lay between the germline ends. This CDR3 has 11 residues. CDR1 SQVTM and CDR2 ANQGSEA come from the germline V gene. The CDR3 loop is CSVEDEYEQYF. The CDR3 DNA is TGCAGCGTTGAAGATGAGTACGAGCAGTACTTC.

This clonotype was counted between two and nine times. V and J are TRBV20-1 and TRBJ1-2, with D hard to call. Germline V CDR1 and CDR2: DFQATT, SNEGSKA (reference sequence). CDR3 length: 15 amino acids. V gave up 0 bases and J gave up 1 base, with 12 bases separating them. CDR3 sequence (DNA): TGCAGTGCTAGAGATCTAGCGGGGAATAACTATGGCTACACCTTC. Residues: CSARDLAGNNYGYTF.

This clonotype was picked up many times. The CDR3 DNA sequence: TGTGCCAGCAGTTTGGGCACGAACACTGAAGCTTTCTTT. Protein product: CASSLGTNTEAFF. The chain uses TRBV12-3 or TRBV12-4 and TRBJ1-1; no definite D call. This CDR3 contains 13 residues. Trimming removed 3 bases from V and 1 base from J, with 6 bases in between.

Many counts were recorded for this clonotype. This sequence joins TRBV20-1 and TRBJ2-7; the D is unclear. Germline V gene sequence: CDR1 DFQATT, CDR2 SNEGSKA (reference sequence). The CDR3 spans 14 residues. V was trimmed by 0 bases and J by 0 bases, leaving 9 bases between them. The CDR3 DNA is TGCAGTGCTAGAGATCTCGGCAGCTCCTACGAGCAGTACTTC. Its protein is CSARDLGSSYEQYF.

This clonotype has at least ten counts. This sequence joins TRBV6-5 and TRBJ1-5; D gene uncertain. Looked up from germline, CDR1 is MNHEY and CDR2 is SVGAGI. The V end was cut by 2 bases, the J end by 6 bases, with 14 bases between. The CDR3 totals 15 residues. The CDR3 bases are TGTGCCAGCAGTTACCCCAATTTTCCGGGTCAGCCCCAGCATTTT. Translated, it gives CASSYPNFPGQPQHF.

This clonotype has at least ten counts. In DNA form, the CDR3 reads TGCGCCAGCAGCCATGGCCTGAACACCGGGGAGCTGTTTTTT. Its protein product is CASSHGLNTGELFF. The gene calls are TRBV4-3 and TRBJ2-2; D remains unclear. The CDR3 contains 14 residues. In germline, CDR1 is LGHNA, CDR2 YSLEER. Trimming removed 3 bases from V and 1 base from J, with 6 bases in between.

This chain connects TRBV12-3 or TRBV12-4 to TRBJ2-1; 11 bases are a match to TRBD2. This CDR3 is built from 15 residues. J lost 9 bases, V lost 5 bases, and 9 bases had no gene match. CDR3: CASSPQTSGIVEQFF. The CDR3 nucleotides read TGTGCCAGCAGTCCACAGACTAGCGGGATCGTTGAGCAGTTCTTC.